The clone carrying this TCR beta chain was counted a few times. This sample stems from a study of molecular identifiers for immune sequencing clone quantification. Previously described methods and listed TCR primers were used for bulk TCR libraries. TCRdb re-called the PCR reads through MiXCR, storing one row per CDR3 protein. The table lists 65,000 to 70,000 distinct CDR3 sequences, 15% to 20% of them singletons. The CDR3 extends over 17 amino acids. Germline lookup yields CDR1 LNHDA and CDR2 SQIVND (reference sequence). The J segment lost 2 bases and the V segment lost 3 bases, leaving 5 bases of the junction unmatched.

The sequence came from a human donor in good health. Some libraries in this study had Jurkat cell RNA spiked in. The chain carries TRBV19 and TRBJ2-1; 12 bases fit TRBD2. The sample was naive CD8+ T cells from blood, with Jurkat cell RNA spiked in. Subset specified: FACS-sorted CD8+CD4-CCR7+CD45RA+ naive T cells. The DNA for the CDR3 is TGTGCCAGTAGTATTCTAGCGGGAGGGCCGGCCTACAATGAGCAGTTCTTC. Its translation: CASSILAGGPAYNEQFF.